The rows below give T cell receptor beta chains drawn from one sample of a study of blood T cell repertoires in COVID-19. The repertoire was sequenced with immunoSEQ multiplex PCR; TCRdb's copy has only in-frame clones and lacks some. The data show roughly 70,000 clones, 76% seen once. The specimen was peripheral blood. The receptors come from a man in his sixties with COVID-19, enrolled during active disease. The CDR3 runs from the conserved cysteine through the conserved F or W. The D gene is left open where the match is weak. The size entry is marked missing in some rows and otherwise reads once, few, many or a size class.

v_call	j_call	clone_size	d_call	cdr3_nt	cdr3_aa
TRBV18	TRBJ2-5	NA	NA	TGTGCCAGCTCCCAATCTGGCTTTGAGACCCAGTACTTC	CASSQSGFETQYF
TRBV6-5	TRBJ2-1	NA	TRBD2	TGTGCCAGCAAAGGGGGGACTAGCGGGAGGGGGCAGTTCTTC	CASKGGTSGRGQFF
TRBV10-2	TRBJ1-1	few	TRBD1	TGCGCCAGCAGCCGGGGACAGGCGGTTGAAGCTTTCTTT	CASSRGQAVEAFF
TRBV7-9	TRBJ2-3	few	NA	TGTGCCAGCACCTCAGCCGGTGGCGGTAGCACAGATACGCAGTATTTT	CASTSAGGGSTDTQYF
TRBV2	TRBJ1-3	NA	NA	TGTGCCAGCAACGGGGGAATGGGGGGAGAAGACACCATATATTTT	CASNGGMGGEDTIYF
TRBV7-9	TRBJ1-2	few	TRBD1	TGTGCCAGCAGCTTCGGGCAGGGGGCAGCCTATGGCTACACCTTC	CASSFGQGAAYGYTF
TRBV5-6	TRBJ2-7	NA	NA	TGTGCCAGCAGCTTGTATGAGGGTTTTTCCTACGAGCAGTACTTC	CASSLYEGFSYEQYF
TRBV27	TRBJ2-7	NA	NA	TGTGCCAGCAGTTTAGGCGGATCCGAGCAGTACTTC	CASSLGGSEQYF
TRBV5-5	TRBJ2-5	NA	NA	TGTGCCAGCACCACGGGCGGGTTCACTCAAGAGACCCAGTACTTC	CASTTGGFTQETQYF
TRBV12-3/TRBV12-4	TRBJ1-2	once	NA	TGTGCCAGCAGTTTCTCTGAGTATGGCTACACCTTC	CASSFSEYGYTF
TRBV28	TRBJ2-5	NA	TRBD2	TGTGCCAGCACCCCCCGGGGGGGGCAGGGGCCAAAAGAGACCCAGTACTTC	CASTPRGGQGPKETQYF
TRBV3-1/TRBV3-2	TRBJ2-5	NA	TRBD1	TGTGCCAGCAGCCCTCAGGGGGAATGGACCCAGTACTTC	CASSPQGEWTQYF
TRBV11-2	TRBJ2-1	NA	NA	TGTGCCAGCAGCCTATTAGATAGCGTGCCCACCCCGATCTTC	CASSLLDSVPTPIF
TRBV27	TRBJ1-2	few	NA	TGTGCCAGCAGTTTTATACAGCAAGGCGGCTACACCTTC	CASSFIQQGGYTF
TRBV7-2	TRBJ2-5	once	NA	TGTGCCAGCAGCTTACTACTGAACCAAGAGACCCAGTACTTC	CASSLLLNQETQYF
TRBV12-3/TRBV12-4	TRBJ1-1	NA	NA	TGTGCCAGCAGCCGATACTTACTAGAGGCTTTCTTT	CASSRYLLEAFF
TRBV15	TRBJ2-3	NA	NA	TGTGCCACCAGCAGCGTTCAGGGGTCGGCCACAGATACGCAGTATTTT	CATSSVQGSATDTQYF
TRBV9	TRBJ1-4	NA	TRBD1	TGTGCCAGCAGCCCGGGACAGGGCGGGACTAATGAAAAACTGTTTTTT	CASSPGQGGTNEKLFF
TRBV10-1	TRBJ2-1	NA	TRBD2	TGCGCCAGCAGTTTAGGACTAGCGGGAGGGGTTGAGCAGTTCTTC	CASSLGLAGGVEQFF
TRBV5-1	TRBJ2-4	NA	NA	TGCGCCAGCAGCTTGGAAGCCGGGAAAAACATTCAGTACTTC	CASSLEAGKNIQYF
TRBV7-7	TRBJ2-5	once	NA	TGTGCCAGCAGCTCCCGGGACTCCTTCGCGGAGACCCAGTACTTC	CASSSRDSFAETQYF
TRBV11-3	TRBJ1-1	NA	TRBD1	TGTGCCAGCAGCCAGAGACAGGGGATGAACACTGAAGCTTTCTTT	CASSQRQGMNTEAFF
TRBV19	TRBJ2-7	NA	TRBD1	TGTGCCAGTACGGCAGGGACAGGGGCCTACGAGCAGTACTTC	CASTAGTGAYEQYF
TRBV11-2	TRBJ1-1	NA	TRBD1	TGTGCCAGCAGCTCCTGGACAGGGGAGGGTACTGAAGCTTTCTTT	CASSSWTGEGTEAFF
TRBV7-6	TRBJ2-7	NA	NA	TGTGCCAGCAGCAACCCCGGCAGGCCCTTAGAGCAGTACTTC	CASSNPGRPLEQYF
TRBV5-4	TRBJ2-1	NA	TRBD2	TGTGCCAGCAGCCCGACTAGCGGGAACTCCTACAATGAGCAGTTCTTC	CASSPTSGNSYNEQFF
TRBV28	TRBJ1-2	NA	TRBD1	TGTGCCAGCAGTTTGGGGACAGGGGGCGAGGGTGGCTACACCTTC	CASSLGTGGEGGYTF
TRBV11-3	TRBJ2-3	NA	TRBD2	TGTGCCAGCAGCCCTTCTAGCGGGGAGGGAGATACGCAGTATTTT	CASSPSSGEGDTQYF
TRBV15	TRBJ2-1	NA	NA	TGTGCCACCAGCAGAGATACCGGCTCCTACAATGAGCAGTTCTTC	CATSRDTGSYNEQFF
TRBV5-1	TRBJ2-4	NA	NA	TGCGCCAGCAGCTTAGATGCCGGCGGGGCCAAAAACATTCAGTACTTC	CASSLDAGGAKNIQYF
TRBV20-1	TRBJ2-1	NA	TRBD2	TGCAGCACGACTAGCGGGTTAAACCGGTTCTTC	CSTTSGLNRFF
TRBV2	TRBJ2-7	few	NA	TGTGCCAGCAGTCAGACGGGGTACGAGCAGTACTTC	CASSQTGYEQYF
TRBV5-5	TRBJ2-5	NA	NA	TGTGCCACCTGGAGGGGGACAGACCAAGAGACCCAGTACTTC	CATWRGTDQETQYF
TRBV11-3	TRBJ2-7	NA	NA	TGTGCCAGCAGCTTAGATGGACAGATGATGGACGAGCAGTACTTC	CASSLDGQMMDEQYF
TRBV21-1	TRBJ2-7	few	NA	TGTGCCAGCAGCAAAGGTCGTGTGAACAGGCCGGCCTACGAGCAGTACTTC	CASSKGRVNRPAYEQYF
TRBV30	TRBJ2-2	NA	NA	TGTGCCTGGAGGGTGGACAGCTACACCGGGGAGCTGTTTTTT	CAWRVDSYTGELFF
TRBV7-2	TRBJ2-3	few	TRBD2	TGTGCCAGCAGCCTAGGACTAGTTGGCACAGATACGCAGTATTTT	CASSLGLVGTDTQYF
TRBV2	TRBJ1-2	NA	TRBD1	TGTGCCAGCTTAGGCGGGACAGGGGGCGGGCGCGATGGCTACACCTTC	CASLGGTGGGRDGYTF
TRBV9	TRBJ1-1	many	NA	TGTGCCAGCAGCGCTTGGGGGGGGAACACTGAAGCTTTCTTT	CASSAWGGNTEAFF
TRBV19	TRBJ2-5	NA	NA	TGTGCCAGTAGTATTGGGTGGACACAACAAGAGACCCAGTACTTC	CASSIGWTQQETQYF
TRBV5-1	TRBJ1-4	NA	NA	TGCGCCAGCAGCGACGAGGGCAGAAGTGAAAAACTGTTTTTT	CASSDEGRSEKLFF
TRBV14	TRBJ2-2	NA	TRBD2	TGTGCCAGCAGCCAAGATCTATCGGGGGGGGTCCGGGAGCTGTTTTTT	CASSQDLSGGVRELFF
TRBV6-5	TRBJ1-5	once	NA	TGTGCCAGCAGTCAGGGGTACGGTCAGCCCCAGCATTTT	CASSQGYGQPQHF
TRBV6-5	TRBJ1-5	NA	NA	TGTGCCAGCAGTACGACAGAATCTCAGCCCCAGCATTTT	CASSTTESQPQHF
TRBV5-1	TRBJ1-1	NA	NA	TGCGCCAGCAGTTCGGGAGCCATGAACACTGAAGCTTTCTTT	CASSSGAMNTEAFF